The 29 T cell receptor beta chains given below trace back to one sample, sequenced in a study of T cells after yellow fever vaccination. MiXCR was run by TCRdb on the 5' RACE reads, yielding one entry per CDR3 protein. The sample lists around 180,000 distinct CDR3 sequences, approximately 6.2% seen once, with roughly 3% in the top ten. The source material was CD4+ T cells sorted from PBMCs, sampled on the day of the first yellow fever vaccination. The receptors come from a man aged 18-30 years who received the YFV17D yellow fever vaccine.

This clonotype was found a few times. The chain links TRBV5-5 to TRBJ2-3, with D tentatively TRBD1 or TRBD2 (5 bases each). The CDR3 has 15 amino acids. The germline V gene has CDR1 SGHKS and CDR2 YYEKEE (reference sequence). The V end lost 4 bases, the J end lost 4 bases, and 16 bases lay between the germline ends. CDR3 coding DNA: TGTGCCAGCAGCCAAACTAGGCTAGGGGCAGATACGCAGTATTTT. Translated: CASSQTRLGADTQYF.

The sample holds a few counts of this clonotype. This chain uses TRBV6-1 with TRBJ1-1; D unclear. V gave up 7 bases and J gave up 5 bases, with 14 bases separating them. CDR3 length: 13 residues. CDR1 and CDR2 from the germline V gene are MNHNS and SASEGT. In DNA, the CDR3 is TGTGCCAGCAATAGAGGTTTCAGGACTGAAGCTTTCTTT. This codes for CASNRGFRTEAFF.

The J gene is TRBJ2-7, the V gene TRBV19; D is perhaps TRBD1 or TRBD2 (7 bases each). V was shortened by 3 bases and J by 5 bases, with 17 bases between the two germline ends. CDR1 is LNHDA and CDR2 is SQIVND in the germline V gene (reference sequence). The CDR3 has 15 residues. CDR3 in amino acids: CASSMERDSRNEQYF. In DNA form, the CDR3 reads TGTGCCAGTAGTATGGAGCGGGACAGTAGGAACGAGCAGTACTTC.

This clonotype was counted at least ten times. The J gene is TRBJ2-2, the V gene TRBV6-2 or TRBV6-3; the D is unclear. The CDR3 totals 16 residues. Germline assignment: CDR1 MNHEY and CDR2 SVGEGT. The V and J ends lost 4 bases and 0 bases respectively, with 12 bases between them. Here the CDR3 DNA reads TGTGCCAGCAGTTTGACCCGTGGCCCGAACACCGGGGAGCTGTTTTTT. Protein sequence: CASSLTRGPNTGELFF.

This clonotype was detected ten times or more. The chain carries TRBV20-1 and TRBJ2-2; D is ambiguous. V was shortened by 4 bases and J by 3 bases, with 15 bases between the two germline ends. This CDR3 comprises 15 residues. CDR1 DFQATT and CDR2 SNEGSKA come from the germline V gene (reference sequence). The CDR3 loop reads CSAKVPGMDTGELFF. CDR3 DNA: TGCAGTGCTAAGGTTCCTGGGATGGACACCGGGGAGCTGTTTTTT.

This clonotype has at least ten counts. The chain is built from TRBV20-1 and TRBJ1-5; tentative D call: TRBD1 (6 bases). Germline CDR1 is DFQATT and CDR2 is SNEGSKA (reference sequence). The V gene lost 3 bases and the J gene lost 11 bases, with 17 bases spanning the gap. This CDR3 contains 13 residues. CDR3 in amino acids: CSARGASGRSQHF. The CDR3 coding sequence is TGCAGTGCTAGGGGGGCCTCAGGGAGGTCCCAGCATTTT.

This clonotype was counted between two and nine times. The chain carries TRBV5-1 and TRBJ2-7; 8 positions match TRBD1. The J segment lost 6 bases and the V segment lost 4 bases, leaving 9 bases of the junction unmatched. The CDR3 spans 14 residues. The germline gives CDR1 SGHRS, CDR2 YFSETQ. CDR3: CASSRGTGGLEQYF. Written as DNA, the CDR3 is TGCGCCAGCAGCCGCGGGACAGGTGGGCTCGAGCAGTACTTC.

This clonotype has just a few counts. V is TRBV4-1 and J is TRBJ2-1, with 9 positions matching TRBD2. Trimming removed 4 bases from V and 6 bases from J; junction bases left unmatched: 13. Germline V gene sequence: CDR1 MGHRA, CDR2 YSYEKL. The CDR3 has 17 amino acids. The CDR3: CASSPGLRAGGFNEQFF. The CDR3 coding sequence is TGCGCCAGCAGCCCAGGTCTCAGAGCGGGGGGATTCAATGAGCAGTTCTTC.

Many counts were recorded for this clonotype. V is TRBV20-1 and J is TRBJ2-1; no firm D call. Germline V gene data show CDR1 as DFQATT and CDR2 as SNEGSKA (reference sequence). This CDR3 has 13 amino acids. The CDR3 DNA reads as TGCAGCGAACGATCGAGCTCCTACAATGAGCAGTTCTTC. The encoded protein is CSERSSSYNEQFF.

This clonotype was seen only a few times. The chain joins TRBV7-9 to TRBJ2-3, with D hard to call. The CDR3 runs to 14 residues. The V gene's germline CDR1 is SEHNR and CDR2 FQNEAQ (reference sequence). The germline V and J ends were trimmed by 3 bases and 2 bases, with 9 bases remaining between them. This CDR3 reads CASSLDAPTDTQYF. The DNA of the CDR3 is TGTGCCAGCAGCTTGGACGCTCCCACAGATACGCAGTATTTT.

This clonotype occurred many times. This chain joins TRBV5-1 and TRBJ2-3; D is uncertain. Trimming pared 0 bases from V and 2 bases from J, leaving 7 bases between. Germline V CDR1 and CDR2: SGHRS, YFSETQ. The CDR3 contains 14 residues. The CDR3 coding sequence is TGCGCCAGCAGCTTGGCAGCCTACACAGATACGCAGTATTTT. This translates into CASSLAAYTDTQYF. Using reference TRBV5-1 and TRBJ2-3 for the parts outside the CDR3, the full variable domain is KAGVTQTPRYLIKTRGQQVTLSCSPISGHRSVSWYQQTPGQGLQFLFEYFSETQRNKGNFPGRFSGRQFSNSRSEMNVSTLELGDSALYLCASSLAAYTDTQYFGPGTRLTVL.

The V call is TRBV5-1, the J call TRBJ2-3; 7 nucleotides match TRBD1. Germline-derived CDR1 and CDR2 are SGHRS and YFSETQ. After removal of 3 bases from V and 3 bases from J, the junction contained 10 bases not matched to a gene. The CDR3 consists of 16 residues. Written as DNA, the CDR3 is TGCGCCAGCAGCTCGGGGAGAGGGGGCGGAACAGATACGCAGTATTTT. Residues: CASSSGRGGGTDTQYF.

A remark on this clonotype: A much larger clone differs from this one at a single base, so this may be a read error. The chain recombines TRBV5-1 with TRBJ2-7; weak D call: TRBD1 (6 bases). Germline CDR1 reads SGHRS; CDR2 reads YFSETQ. The germline V and J ends were trimmed by 4 bases and 2 bases, with 13 bases remaining between them. This CDR3 is 14 amino acids long. CDR3 nucleotides: TGCGCCAGCAGCACCCGGGACATAGCCTACGAGCAGTACTTC. Protein: CASSTRDIAYEQYF.

This sequence joins TRBV20-1 and TRBJ2-2; D ambiguous. The CDR3 runs 13 residues. V lost 3 bases to trimming and J lost 4 bases, with 9 bases between them. CDR1 and CDR2 from the germline V gene are DFQATT and SNEGSKA (reference sequence). For the CDR3, the DNA is TGCAGTGCTAGTTTCCAGTCCACCGGGGAGCTGTTTTTT. Protein product: CSASFQSTGELFF.

The table lists this clonotype with a few counts. This rearrangement joins TRBV18 to TRBJ2-6, with 7 positions matching TRBD1. The germline CDR1 and CDR2 sequences are KGHSH and LQKENI. The CDR3 spans 17 residues. V lost 6 bases, J lost 2 bases, and 10 bases stayed unmatched. CDR3 nucleotides: TGTGCCAGCTCCCCAGAAACAGGGGCTGCTGGGGCCAACGTCCTGACTTTC. It encodes CASSPETGAAGANVLTF.

The CDR3 is CAISETRISLAGVSADEQFF. Written as DNA, the CDR3 is TGTGCCATCAGTGAGACCCGGATATCCCTAGCGGGCGTATCAGCGGATGAGCAGTTCTTC. The chain is built from TRBV10-3 and TRBJ2-1; 8 bases align to TRBD2. V shed 2 bases and J 8 bases; nucleotides not matched to a gene: 23. The CDR3 totals 20 residues. Germline V gene sequence: CDR1 ENHRY, CDR2 SYGVKD.

The chain links TRBV7-2 to TRBJ2-1, with 9 bases that match TRBD2. The trim removed 6 bases at V and 6 bases at J, leaving 12 bases unmatched. Germline assignment: CDR1 SGHTA and CDR2 FQGNSA. The CDR3 covers 16 residues. The CDR3 sequence is CASRTAPSGGINEQFF. CDR3 bases: TGTGCCAGCAGAACAGCCCCCAGCGGGGGGATCAATGAGCAGTTCTTC.

This clonotype has more than one count but fewer than ten. This chain connects TRBV20-1 to TRBJ2-1; 10 nucleotides agree with TRBD2. The length of the CDR3 is 15 residues. Trimming at V came to 1 base and at J to 9 bases, leaving 9 bases not matched to a gene. Germline V gene sequence: CDR1 DFQATT, CDR2 SNEGSKA (reference sequence). The CDR3 here is CSARVLAGAVREQFF. Written as DNA, the CDR3 is TGCAGTGCTAGAGTGCTAGCGGGGGCCGTCCGTGAGCAGTTCTTC.

CDR3 region: CASTQVVGSSTDTQYF. Written as DNA, the CDR3 is TGCGCCAGCACCCAAGTTGTAGGGAGCAGCACAGATACGCAGTATTTT. The rearrangement uses TRBV5-1 and TRBJ2-3; the D gene is possibly TRBD2 (5 bases). Deletions cut 6 bases from V and 0 bases from J, with 17 bases between. Per the germline V gene, CDR1 is SGHRS and CDR2 is YFSETQ. The CDR3 contains 16 residues.

In this sample, this clonotype turned up many times. This chain joins TRBV18 and TRBJ2-1; possible D gene TRBD2, 5 bases. Germline V gene sequence: CDR1 KGHSH, CDR2 LQKENI. The CDR3 runs to 14 residues. Trimming took off 5 bases at V and 2 bases at J, with 10 bases between the two ends. CDR3 DNA sequence: TGTGCCAGCTCAGAGGCGACTACCTACAATGAGCAGTTCTTC. Its translation is CASSEATTYNEQFF.

Only a few counts were recorded for this clonotype. The V call is TRBV20-1, the J call TRBJ2-5; the match to TRBD2 covers 9 bases. With V trimmed by 3 bases and J by 3 bases, 20 bases remained unmatched. The CDR3 extends over 19 amino acids. The germline CDR1 and CDR2 sequences are DFQATT and SNEGSKA (reference sequence). The CDR3 is CSASPLFRAGGIKKETQYF. CDR3 nucleotide sequence: TGCAGTGCTAGTCCCTTATTCCGAGCGGGGGGTATAAAAAAAGAGACCCAGTACTTC.

Many counts were recorded for this clonotype. This CDR3 reads CASSPTTNEKLFF. The DNA of the CDR3 is TGTGCCAGCAGTCCCACAACTAATGAAAAACTGTTTTTT. The chain combines TRBV2 with TRBJ1-4; D remains unclear. Trimming left V 5 bases short and J 0 bases short, with 4 bases between. Germline V CDR1 and CDR2: SNHLY, FYNNEI. The CDR3 contains 13 residues.

This chain joins TRBV7-9 and TRBJ2-4; D gene uncertain. Germline CDR1 is SEHNR and CDR2 is FQNEAQ (reference sequence). V dropped 2 bases and J dropped 0 bases, with 20 bases sitting between them. This CDR3 has 19 amino acids. The CDR3 protein is CASSLLGSRYLTAKNIQYF. The CDR3 DNA reads TGTGCCAGCAGCTTACTAGGAAGCAGGTACCTGACAGCCAAAAACATTCAGTACTTC.

In its sample, this clonotype was seen many times. The gene calls are TRBV3-1 and TRBJ1-4; maybe TRBD1 (5 bases). The CDR3 extends over 15 amino acids. The germline V and J ends were trimmed by 1 base and 7 bases, with 13 bases remaining between them. The germline V gene has CDR1 LGHDT and CDR2 YNNKEL (reference sequence). The CDR3 DNA reads TGTGCCAGCAGCCAAGGCAAGGGGTGGCGTGAAAAACTGTTTTTT. It is translated as CASSQGKGWREKLFF.

This clonotype was detected a few times. The chain carries TRBV7-3 and TRBJ2-1; TRBD2 aligns across 9 bases. The CDR3 is 12 amino acids. The germline V gene has CDR1 SGHTA and CDR2 FQGTGA. After removal of 5 bases from V and 10 bases from J, the junction contained 3 bases not matched to a gene. The CDR3 DNA reads TGTGCCAGCAGCCCAACTAGCGGGGAGCAGTTCTTC. It translates to CASSPTSGEQFF.

The chain carries TRBV6-1 and TRBJ1-1; D is uncertain. The V gene's germline CDR1 is MNHNS and CDR2 SASEGT. The CDR3 is made up of 13 amino acids. V was trimmed by 3 bases and J by 5 bases, leaving 10 bases between them. The chain's CDR3 is CASSELGRTEAFF. The CDR3 DNA sequence: TGTGCCAGCAGTGAGCTGGGGAGGACTGAAGCTTTCTTT.

This clonotype was observed many times. DNA for the CDR3: TGCGCCAGCAGCTTCCGCGGGACAGCACCCTCTGGGAACACTGAAGCTTTCTTT. Protein sequence: CASSFRGTAPSGNTEAFF. The chain links TRBV5-1 to TRBJ1-1, with 7 positions matching TRBD1. This CDR3 spans 18 amino acids. Germline CDR1 SGHRS, CDR2 YFSETQ. J was trimmed by 1 base and V by 2 bases; bases with no gene match: 14.

This clonotype was observed at least ten times. The chain carries TRBV12-3 or TRBV12-4 and TRBJ2-1, with D perhaps TRBD2 (7 bases). This CDR3 region has 15 residues. The germline V and J ends were trimmed by 3 bases and 5 bases, with 14 bases remaining between them. As DNA, the CDR3 is TGTGCCAGCAGTTTTAGGCGGGGGCCACACAATGAGCAGTTCTTC. Translating gives CASSFRRGPHNEQFF.

In the case of this clonotype: At one end the junction does not follow the germline gene, possibly because of a read error. The rearrangement uses TRBV7-6 and TRBJ2-2; the D gene is possibly TRBD2 (6 bases). Germline V gene sequence: CDR1 SGHVS, CDR2 FNYEAQ. There are 17 residues in the CDR3. The CDR3 sequence: CAGSRLRGPLNTGELFF. CDR3 bases: TGTGCCGGCAGCCGCCTGCGGGGACCCCTGAACACCGGGGAGCTGTTTTTT. Combining the CDR3 with reference TRBV7-6 and TRBJ2-2 gives the whole variable domain GAGVSQSPRYKVTKRGQDVALRCDPISGHVSLYWYRQALGQGPEFLTYFNYEAQQDKSGLPNDRFSAERPEGSISTLTIQRTEQRDSAMYRCAGSRLRGPLNTGELFFGEGSRLTVL.